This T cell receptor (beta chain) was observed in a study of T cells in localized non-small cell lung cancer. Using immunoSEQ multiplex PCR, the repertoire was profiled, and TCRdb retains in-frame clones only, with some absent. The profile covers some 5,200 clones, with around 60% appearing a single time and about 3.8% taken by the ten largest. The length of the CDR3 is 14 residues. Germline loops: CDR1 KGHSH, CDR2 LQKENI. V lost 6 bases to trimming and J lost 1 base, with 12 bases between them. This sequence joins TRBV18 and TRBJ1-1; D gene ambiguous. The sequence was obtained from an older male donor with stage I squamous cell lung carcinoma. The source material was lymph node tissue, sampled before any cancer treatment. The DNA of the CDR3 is TGTGCCAGCTCTCTGGCGTGGGGGAACACTGAAGCTTTCTTT. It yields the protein CASSLAWGNTEAFF.